The 27 T cell receptor beta chains given below trace back to one sample, sequenced in a study of PD-L1 blockade in urothelial cancer. The time point was: peripheral blood 6 weeks after treatment start. Profiled with immunoSEQ multiplex PCR; TCRdb holds only in-frame clones, not every one. The data show around 47,000 clones, with roughly four fifths seen just once and over 10% held by the top ten. The starting material was PBMCs, obtained around atezolizumab (anti-PD-L1) treatment. The source of these receptors is a man between 60 and 75 years old with urothelial cancer.

This chain links TRBV5-1 with TRBJ2-5; 11 positions match TRBD1. CDR1 and CDR2 (germline): SGHRS, YFSETQ. The CDR3 runs 15 residues. J gave up 5 bases and V 4 bases, and 7 bases lay outside the gene matches. CDR3 nucleotides: TGCGCCAGCAGCCTAAGGACAGGGGGCGGGGAGACCCAGTACTTC. It is translated as CASSLRTGGGETQYF.

V is TRBV5-6 and J is TRBJ1-4; D is perhaps TRBD1 (5 bases). The CDR3 runs to 17 residues. Per germline, CDR1 SGHDT and CDR2 YYEEEE. V lost 5 bases to trimming and J lost 0 bases, with 17 bases between them. The CDR3 DNA is TGTGCCAGCAGTCGACGATGGACGACAGCAACTAATGAAAAACTGTTTTTT. It translates to CASSRRWTTATNEKLFF.

The rearrangement uses TRBV6-1 and TRBJ2-3; D is perhaps TRBD1 (6 bases). CDR3 length equals 14 residues. Germline V lookup: CDR1 MNHNS, CDR2 SASEGT. Trimming removed 4 bases at V and 2 bases at J, with 10 bases between. Here the CDR3 reads CASSVTGYTDTQYF. Written as DNA, the CDR3 is TGTGCCAGCAGTGTGACAGGATACACAGATACGCAGTATTTT.

The chain couples TRBV5-1 to TRBJ2-2, with D unresolved. This CDR3 region has 14 residues. Looked up from germline, CDR1 is SGHRS and CDR2 is YFSETQ. Trimming took 6 bases from V and 6 from J, leaving 15 bases between them. The CDR3 protein is CASKRFEWSGELFF. The CDR3 DNA is TGCGCCAGCAAGAGGTTTGAGTGGTCCGGGGAGCTGTTTTTT.

This clone was seen a few times. The V and J genes are TRBV18 and TRBJ1-2; maybe TRBD1 (6 bases). The CDR3 extends over 16 amino acids. Trimming cost V 4 bases and J 4 bases, with 19 bases left between them. Germline lookup yields CDR1 KGHSH and CDR2 LQKENI. CDR3 sequence: CASSRINREVSYGYTF. The CDR3 nucleotides read TGTGCCAGCTCACGAATCAACAGGGAAGTCAGCTATGGCTACACCTTC.

The V call is TRBV10-3, the J call TRBJ1-2; D is undetermined. Looked up from germline, CDR1 is ENHRY and CDR2 is SYGVKD. The CDR3 is 11 residues long. Trimming pared 4 bases from V and 6 bases from J, leaving 6 bases between. The CDR3 loop is CAISAGDGYTF. As DNA, the CDR3 is TGTGCCATCAGTGCGGGAGATGGCTACACCTTC.

J is TRBJ1-3 and V is TRBV18; no clear D gene. The V end lost 1 base, the J end lost 1 base, and 11 bases lay between the germline ends. The CDR3 length is 16 residues. Germline V gives CDR1 KGHSH, CDR2 LQKENI. The CDR3 bases are TGTGCCAGCTCACCACGCGGAGATGGGTCTGGAAACACCATATATTTT. It specifies CASSPRGDGSGNTIYF.

The chain combines TRBV5-1 with TRBJ1-1; D not certain. CDR1 is SGHRS, CDR2 YFSETQ, per germline. The CDR3 runs 15 residues. V was trimmed by 0 bases and J by 0 bases, leaving 9 bases between them. Here the CDR3 DNA reads TGCGCCAGCAGCTTGGGAGGTGGTATGAACACTGAAGCTTTCTTT. Its translation is CASSLGGGMNTEAFF.

This clone showed up just a few times. The V and J genes are TRBV6-5 and TRBJ1-4; maybe TRBD1 (6 bases). This CDR3 comprises 15 residues. Germline-derived CDR1 and CDR2 are MNHEY and SVGAGI. Trimming removed 2 bases from V and 4 bases from J, with 11 bases in between. The CDR3 DNA is TGTGCCAGCAGTTACAGGGCAGGGGTTAATGAAAAACTGTTTTTT. As protein: CASSYRAGVNEKLFF.

The chain is built from TRBV19 and TRBJ1-1, with 9 positions matching TRBD1. CDR3 length equals 16 residues. Trimming removed 5 bases from V and 0 bases from J; junction bases left unmatched: 7. In germline, CDR1 is LNHDA, CDR2 SQIVND (reference sequence). The CDR3 DNA reads TGTGCCAGTAGTGCCTGGACAGGGGACATGAACACTGAAGCTTTCTTT. Encoded protein: CASSAWTGDMNTEAFF.

CDR3 residues: CASSYSGQGNEKLFF. CDR3 DNA sequence: TGTGCCAGCAGTTACTCCGGACAGGGGAATGAAAAACTGTTTTTT. This chain uses TRBV6-6 with TRBJ1-4, with 9 bases aligning to TRBD1. V gave up 0 bases and J gave up 5 bases; unmatched junction bases: 1. This CDR3 region has 15 residues. Germline loops: CDR1 MNHNY, CDR2 SVGAGI (reference sequence).

This rearrangement joins TRBV11-2 to TRBJ2-3; D perhaps matches TRBD2 (6 bases). This CDR3 spans 13 amino acids. Trimming cost V 7 bases and J 9 bases, with 17 bases left between them. Germline-derived CDR1 and CDR2 are SGHAT and FQNNGV. CDR3 sequence (DNA): TGTGCCAGCACCGTAACGCGGGGCGGGACGCAGTATTTT. Protein product: CASTVTRGGTQYF.

The V call is TRBV30, the J call TRBJ1-4, with TRBD1 matching over 7 bases. This CDR3 comprises 14 residues. Germline V gene lookup returns CDR1 GTSNPN and CDR2 SVGIG (reference sequence). The V and J ends lost 2 bases and 2 bases, in that order; junction bases with no gene match: 2. CDR3 DNA sequence: TGTGCCTGGAGTCAACAGGGGACTAATGAAAAACTGTTTTTT. Translation gives CAWSQQGTNEKLFF. Looking up the rest from reference TRBV30 and TRBJ1-4 gives the full variable domain: SQTIHQWPATLVQPVGSPLSLECTVEGTSNPNLYWYRQAAGRGLQLLFYSVGIGQISSEVPQNLSASRPQDRQFILSSKKLLLSDSGFYLCAWSQQGTNEKLFFGSGTQLSVL.

The chain recombines TRBV27 with TRBJ1-5, with 11 bases fitting TRBD1. The ends lost 3 bases at V and 7 bases at J; junction bases unmatched: 5. The V gene's germline CDR1 is MNHEY and CDR2 SMNVEV (reference sequence). This CDR3 region has 15 residues. CDR3 loop: CASSFGQGAGQPQHF. CDR3 bases: TGTGCCAGCAGTTTCGGACAGGGGGCCGGACAGCCCCAGCATTTT.

The chain recombines TRBV7-9 with TRBJ1-5, with unresolved D. Germline assignment: CDR1 SEHNR and CDR2 FQNEAQ (reference sequence). V lost 5 bases and J lost 2, with 7 bases in between. The CDR3 has 13 residues. The CDR3, as DNA: TGTGCCAGCAGCCCTTCCGGCAATCAGCCCCAGCATTTT. It specifies CASSPSGNQPQHF. Supplemented by reference TRBV7-9 and TRBJ1-5, the full variable domain reads DTGVSQNPRHKITKRGQNVTFRCDPISEHNRLYWYRQTLGQGPEFLTYFQNEAQLEKSRLLSDRFSAERPKGSFSTLEIQRTEQGDSAMYLCASSPSGNQPQHFGDGTRLSIL.

The rearrangement uses TRBV4-3 and TRBJ2-3; maybe TRBD1 (5 bases). The CDR3 covers 15 residues. Germline CDR1 reads LGHNA; CDR2 reads YSLEER. With 1 base removed from V and 3 bases from J, the gap between germline ends came to 11 bases. The CDR3 protein is CASSQGRVGTDTQYF. As DNA, the CDR3 is TGCGCCAGCAGCCAAGGCAGGGTGGGAACAGATACGCAGTATTTT.

CDR3 residues: CASSVKGRGTEAFF. The CDR3 DNA is TGTGCCAGCAGCGTAAAAGGCCGGGGGACTGAAGCTTTCTTT. This chain joins TRBV5-6 and TRBJ1-1; tentative D call: TRBD1 (5 bases). This CDR3 is built from 14 residues. Deletions cut 4 bases from V and 5 bases from J, with 15 bases between. Germline lookup yields CDR1 SGHDT and CDR2 YYEEEE.

J is TRBJ1-3 and V is TRBV30; D unclear. V shed 4 bases and J shed 0 bases, with 7 bases lying between them. The germline V gene has CDR1 GTSNPN and CDR2 SVGIG (reference sequence). The CDR3 length is 13 residues. This CDR3 reads CAWMWSSGNTIYF. CDR3 sequence (DNA): TGTGCCTGGATGTGGAGCTCTGGAAACACCATATATTTT.

V and J are TRBV5-1 and TRBJ1-1; D remains ambiguous. Per germline, CDR1 SGHRS and CDR2 YFSETQ. Trimming pared 0 bases from V and 1 base from J, leaving 4 bases between. This CDR3 comprises 13 residues. CDR3 protein: CASSLVKNTEAFF. The CDR3, as DNA: TGCGCCAGCAGCTTGGTTAAGAACACTGAAGCTTTCTTT.

The chain carries TRBV4-3 and TRBJ2-1, with D possibly being TRBD2 (8 bases). The V gene lost 0 bases and the J gene lost 8 bases, with 23 bases spanning the gap. The germline V gene encodes CDR1 LGHNA and CDR2 YSLEER. The CDR3 spans 18 residues. Here the CDR3 reads CASSQEGSGEGALDEQFF. CDR3 in DNA: TGCGCCAGCAGCCAAGAGGGTAGCGGGGAGGGGGCCTTGGATGAGCAGTTCTTC.

The CDR3 DNA follows: TGTGCCAGCAGCCAAGATCTGACAGGGGACTATGGCTACACCTTC. Protein product: CASSQDLTGDYGYTF. The chain carries TRBV14 and TRBJ1-2, with TRBD1 matching 8 bases. From germline, CDR1 is SGHDN and CDR2 FVKESK. Trimming removed 0 bases from V and 3 bases from J; junction bases left unmatched: 3. The CDR3 covers 15 residues.

Here the CDR3 DNA reads TGTGCCACCAGCAGCGAAAACAGGGCCCAGGGGGCTTTCTTT. Protein: CATSSENRAQGAFF. The chain uses TRBV15 and TRBJ1-1, with a possible D match to TRBD1 (6 bases). The germline CDR1 and CDR2 sequences are LNHNV and YYDKDF (reference sequence). CDR3 length: 14 residues. The V end was cut by 3 bases, the J end by 11 bases, with 19 bases between.

The chain couples TRBV29-1 to TRBJ2-3; D is unclear. Germline CDR1 SQVTM, CDR2 ANQGSEA. V lost 4 bases, J lost 6 bases, and 11 bases lay in between. This CDR3 region has 12 residues. As DNA, the CDR3 is TGCAGCGTTGTTTTGTCAGTGGATACGCAGTATTTT. It translates to CSVVLSVDTQYF.

This sequence joins TRBV6-4 and TRBJ1-1; D remains unclear. This CDR3 spans 11 amino acids. CDR1 is MRHNA, CDR2 SNTAGT, per germline. V lost 5 bases to trimming and J lost 5 bases, with 6 bases between them. CDR3 DNA: TGTGCCAGCAGTTCGGGGACTGAAGCTTTCTTT. Translated: CASSSGTEAFF.

V gene TRBV6-1 combines with J gene TRBJ1-5; 9 bases are shared with TRBD1. The CDR3 extends over 15 amino acids. The junction had 4 bases not matched to a gene; V was cut back by 6 bases and J by 1 base. Germline-derived CDR1 and CDR2 are MNHNS and SASEGT. The CDR3 DNA is TGTGCCAGCAGGAACAGGGGGCTGAGCAATCAGCCCCAGCATTTT. It translates to CASRNRGLSNQPQHF.

V and J are TRBV19 and TRBJ1-2; possibly TRBD1 for D (5 bases). Germline values: CDR1 LNHDA, CDR2 SQIVND (reference sequence). This CDR3 spans 12 amino acids. The ends were cut back, 4 bases at V and 7 bases at J, with 10 bases in the middle. This chain's CDR3 is CASSTQGTGYTF. The CDR3 DNA is TGTGCCAGTAGTACCCAGGGAACTGGCTACACCTTC. Together with reference TRBV19 and TRBJ1-2, the CDR3 gives the full variable domain: DGGITQSPKYLFRKEGQNVTLSCEQNLNHDAMYWYRQDPGQGLRLIYYSQIVNDFQKGDIAEGYSVSREKKESFPLTVTSAQKNPTAFYLCASSTQGTGYTFGSGTRLTVV.

The V and J genes are TRBV5-1 and TRBJ1-1; D may be TRBD1 (5 bases). The CDR3 extends over 15 amino acids. V was shortened by 0 bases and J by 5 bases, with 14 bases between the two germline ends. Germline CDR1 SGHRS, CDR2 YFSETQ. In DNA, the CDR3 is TGCGCCAGCAGCTTGGAAGGAGGGGCGACGACTGAAGCTTTCTTT. This codes for CASSLEGGATTEAFF.